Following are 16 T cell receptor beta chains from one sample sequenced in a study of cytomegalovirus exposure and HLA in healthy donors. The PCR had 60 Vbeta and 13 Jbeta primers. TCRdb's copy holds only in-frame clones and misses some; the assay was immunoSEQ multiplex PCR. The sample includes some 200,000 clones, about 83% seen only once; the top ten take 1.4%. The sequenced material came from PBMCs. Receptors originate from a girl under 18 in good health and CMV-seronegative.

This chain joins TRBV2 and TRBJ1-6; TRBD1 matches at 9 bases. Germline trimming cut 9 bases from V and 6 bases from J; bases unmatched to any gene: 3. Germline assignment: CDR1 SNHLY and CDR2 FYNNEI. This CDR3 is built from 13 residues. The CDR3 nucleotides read TGTGCCAGTTCGGACAGGGGTAATTCACCCCTCCACTTT. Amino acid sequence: CASSDRGNSPLHF.

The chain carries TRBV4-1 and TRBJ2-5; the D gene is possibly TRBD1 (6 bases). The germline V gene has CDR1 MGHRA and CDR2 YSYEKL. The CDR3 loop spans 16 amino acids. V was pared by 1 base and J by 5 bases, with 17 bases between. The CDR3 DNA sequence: TGCGCCAGCAGCCAAGCTAGGTGGCAACAGGGTGAGACCCAGTACTTC. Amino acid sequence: CASSQARWQQGETQYF.

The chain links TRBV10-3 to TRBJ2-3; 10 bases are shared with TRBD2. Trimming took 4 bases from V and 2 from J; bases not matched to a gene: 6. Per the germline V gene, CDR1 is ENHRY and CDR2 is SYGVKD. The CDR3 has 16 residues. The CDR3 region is CAISGTSGSYTDTQYF. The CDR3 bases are TGTGCCATCAGTGGGACTAGCGGCAGCTACACAGATACGCAGTATTTT.

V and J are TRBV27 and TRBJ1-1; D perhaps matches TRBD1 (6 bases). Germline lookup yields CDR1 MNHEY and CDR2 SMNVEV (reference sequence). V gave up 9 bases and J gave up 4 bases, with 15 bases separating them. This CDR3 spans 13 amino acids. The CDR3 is CASENRVGTEAFF. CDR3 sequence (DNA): TGTGCCAGTGAGAACAGGGTGGGCACTGAAGCTTTCTTT.

In nucleotides, the CDR3 is TGTGCCAGTAACCGAGGGGACAGGGCTCCGAACACTGAAGCTTTCTTT. Translating gives CASNRGDRAPNTEAFF. The chain recombines TRBV19 with TRBJ1-1, with 9 positions matching TRBD1. CDR3 size: 16 residues. Trimming cost V 7 bases and J 1 base; bases outside gene matches: 10. Germline-derived CDR1 and CDR2 are LNHDA and SQIVND (reference sequence).

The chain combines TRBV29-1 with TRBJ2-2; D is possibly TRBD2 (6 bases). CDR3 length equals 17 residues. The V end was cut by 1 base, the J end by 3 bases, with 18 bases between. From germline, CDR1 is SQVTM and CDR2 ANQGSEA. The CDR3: CSVEVDWGERHTGELFF. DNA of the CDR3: TGCAGCGTTGAAGTAGATTGGGGGGAGAGGCACACCGGGGAGCTGTTTTTT.

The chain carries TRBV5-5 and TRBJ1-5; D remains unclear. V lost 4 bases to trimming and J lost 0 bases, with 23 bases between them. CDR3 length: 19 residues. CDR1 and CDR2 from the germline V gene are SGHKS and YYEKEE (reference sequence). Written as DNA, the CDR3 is TGTGCCAGCAGCCAATTTCACCCTGGGAGAACTTATAGCAATCAGCCCCAGCATTTT. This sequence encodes CASSQFHPGRTYSNQPQHF.

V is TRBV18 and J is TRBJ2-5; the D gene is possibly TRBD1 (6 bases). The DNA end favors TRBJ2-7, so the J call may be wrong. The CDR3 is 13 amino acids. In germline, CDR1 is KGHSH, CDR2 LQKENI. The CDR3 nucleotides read TGTGCCAGCTCAAACCGGGACACGAGCGAGCAGTACTTC. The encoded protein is CASSNRDTSEQYF.

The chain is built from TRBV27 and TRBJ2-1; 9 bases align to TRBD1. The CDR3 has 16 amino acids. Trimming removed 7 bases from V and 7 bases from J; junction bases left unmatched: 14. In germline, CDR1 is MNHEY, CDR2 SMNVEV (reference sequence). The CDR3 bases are TGTGCCAGCACAGTCTTAGGGACAGGGACTTGGAATGAGCAGTTCTTC. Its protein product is CASTVLGTGTWNEQFF.

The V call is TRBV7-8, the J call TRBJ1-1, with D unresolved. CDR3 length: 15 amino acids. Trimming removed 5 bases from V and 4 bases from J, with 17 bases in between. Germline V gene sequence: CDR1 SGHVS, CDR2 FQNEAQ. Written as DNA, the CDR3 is TGTGCCAGCAGCCGTAAGTGGAGGTTGGGCACTGAAGCTTTCTTT. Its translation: CASSRKWRLGTEAFF.

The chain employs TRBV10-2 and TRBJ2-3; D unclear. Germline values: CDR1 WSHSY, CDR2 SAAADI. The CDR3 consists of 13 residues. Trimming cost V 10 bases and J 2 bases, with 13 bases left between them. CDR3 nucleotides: TGCGCCACCATCAGAACCTCCACAGATACGCAGTATTTT. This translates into CATIRTSTDTQYF.

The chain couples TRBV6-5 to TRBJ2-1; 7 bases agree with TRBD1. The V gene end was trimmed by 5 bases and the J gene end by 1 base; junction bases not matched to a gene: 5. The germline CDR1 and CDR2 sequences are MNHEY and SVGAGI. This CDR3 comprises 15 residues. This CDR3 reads CASSGAGGSYNEQFF. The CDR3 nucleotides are TGTGCCAGCAGTGGGGCAGGGGGATCCTACAATGAGCAGTTCTTC.

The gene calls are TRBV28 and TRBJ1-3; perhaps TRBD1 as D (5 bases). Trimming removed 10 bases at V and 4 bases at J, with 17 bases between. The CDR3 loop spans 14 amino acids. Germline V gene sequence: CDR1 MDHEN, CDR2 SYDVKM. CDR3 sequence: CATDRTGGGNTIYF. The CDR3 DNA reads TGTGCCACCGATCGAACGGGGGGAGGAAACACCATATATTTT.

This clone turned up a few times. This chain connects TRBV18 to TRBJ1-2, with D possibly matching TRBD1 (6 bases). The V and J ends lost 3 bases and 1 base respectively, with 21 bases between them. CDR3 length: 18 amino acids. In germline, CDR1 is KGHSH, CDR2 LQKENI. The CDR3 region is CASSPGLILDRINYGYTF. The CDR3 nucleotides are TGTGCCAGCTCACCGGGCCTAATACTGGACAGAATTAACTATGGCTACACCTTC.

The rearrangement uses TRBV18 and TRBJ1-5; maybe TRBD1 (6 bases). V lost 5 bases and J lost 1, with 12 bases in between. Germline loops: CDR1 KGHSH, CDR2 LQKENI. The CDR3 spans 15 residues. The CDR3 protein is CASSSTGNSNQPQHF. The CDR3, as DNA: TGTGCCAGCTCATCTACAGGGAACAGCAATCAGCCCCAGCATTTT.

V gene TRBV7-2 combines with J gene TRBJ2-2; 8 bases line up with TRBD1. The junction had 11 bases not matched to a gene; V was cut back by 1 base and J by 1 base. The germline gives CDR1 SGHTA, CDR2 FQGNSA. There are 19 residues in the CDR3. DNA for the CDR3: TGTGCCAGCAGCTTAGGACCCGGTCGTGGACAGGGGAACACCGGGGAGCTGTTTTTT. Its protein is CASSLGPGRGQGNTGELFF. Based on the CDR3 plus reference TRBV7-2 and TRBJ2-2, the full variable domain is GAGVSQSPSNKVTEKGKDVELRCDPISGHTALYWYRQSLGQGLEFLIYFQGNSAPDKSGLPSDRFSAERTGGSVSTLTIQRTQQEDSAVYLCASSLGPGRGQGNTGELFFGEGSRLTVL.